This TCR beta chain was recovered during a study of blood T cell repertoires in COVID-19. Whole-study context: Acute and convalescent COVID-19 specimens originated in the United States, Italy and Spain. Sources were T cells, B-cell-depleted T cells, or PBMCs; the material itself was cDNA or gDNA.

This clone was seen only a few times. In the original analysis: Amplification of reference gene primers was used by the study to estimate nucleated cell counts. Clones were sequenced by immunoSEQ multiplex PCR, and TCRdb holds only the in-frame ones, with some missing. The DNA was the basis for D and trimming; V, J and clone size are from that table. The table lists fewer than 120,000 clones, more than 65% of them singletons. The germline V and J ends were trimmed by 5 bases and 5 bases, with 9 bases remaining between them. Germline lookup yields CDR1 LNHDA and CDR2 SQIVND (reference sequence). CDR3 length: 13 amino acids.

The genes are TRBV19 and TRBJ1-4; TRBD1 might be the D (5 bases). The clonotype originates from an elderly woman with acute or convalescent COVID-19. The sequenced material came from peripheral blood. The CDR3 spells CASSWAGNEKLFF. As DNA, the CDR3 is TGTGCCAGTAGTTGGGCAGGGAATGAAAAACTGTTTTTT.